The T cell receptor beta chain described here comes from a study of OX40 agonist ivuxolimab in advanced cancers. Study information: Patients' therapy was ivuxolimab, an antibody that acts as an agonist of OX40 (CD134).

Method: immunoSEQ multiplex PCR; TCRdb's copy keeps in-frame clones and lacks some. Of roughly 76,000 clones in the sample, 88% were seen once. The TCR comes from an adult with an advanced solid tumor such as melanoma, head and neck, liver or kidney cancer. This specimen was CD4+ or CD8+ T cells sorted from blood, taken in a trial of the OX40 agonist ivuxolimab.

CDR3 loop: CASSASGGAYGYTF. The CDR3 DNA follows: TGTGCCAGCAGCGCATCGGGGGGGGCCTATGGCTACACCTTC. The rearrangement joins TRBV6-5 to TRBJ1-2, with D tentatively TRBD1 (6 bases). Trimming took off 6 bases at V and 4 bases at J, with 15 bases between the two ends. The germline CDR1 and CDR2 sequences are MNHEY and SVGAGI. The CDR3 length is 14 residues.